These 17 T cell receptor beta chains were sequenced from one sample in a study of blood T cell repertoires in COVID-19. TCRdb keeps only in-frame clones here, not all; method: immunoSEQ multiplex PCR. The data contain 200,000 to 250,000 clones, 80% of them singletons. The sequenced sample was peripheral blood. All receptors come from a woman aged 65 to 85 with acute or convalescent COVID-19.

This chain connects TRBV6-5 to TRBJ1-4; weak D call: TRBD1 (5 bases). Germline CDR1 MNHEY, CDR2 SVGAGI. The germline V and J ends were trimmed by 6 bases and 3 bases, with 11 bases remaining between them. CDR3 length: 14 residues. The DNA of the CDR3 is TGTGCCAGCAGCAACGGGGGGTCTAATGAAAAACTGTTTTTT. This codes for CASSNGGSNEKLFF.

V is TRBV5-1 and J is TRBJ2-2, with 7 bases that match TRBD1. The CDR3 has 16 residues. The V gene's germline CDR1 is SGHRS and CDR2 YFSETQ. After removal of 0 bases from V and 7 bases from J, the junction contained 9 bases not matched to a gene. The CDR3 DNA sequence: TGCGCCAGCAGCTTGGAGGGGGCGATAGGTGGCGGGGAGCTGTTTTTT. Its protein is CASSLEGAIGGGELFF.

The CDR3 loop is CASSAGGLPGYNEQFF. The CDR3 DNA follows: TGTGCCAGCAGCGCGGGGGGACTACCGGGGTACAATGAGCAGTTCTTC. The chain uses TRBV9 and TRBJ2-1, with 7 bases that match TRBD2. The CDR3 runs 16 residues. The ends lost 3 bases at V and 4 bases at J; junction bases unmatched: 10. Germline CDR1 reads SGDLS; CDR2 reads YYNGEE. Complete variable domain (other parts from reference TRBV9 and TRBJ2-1): DSGVTQTPKHLITATGQRVTLRCSPRSGDLSVYWYQQSLDQGLQFLIQYYNGEERAKGNILERFSAQQFPDLHSELNLSSLELGDSALYFCASSAGGLPGYNEQFFGPGTRLTVL.

This clone was found once. The chain links TRBV6-1 to TRBJ2-5; 7 nucleotides align to TRBD1. CDR1 is MNHNS, CDR2 SASEGT, per germline. This CDR3 has 14 residues. V was pared by 1 base and J by 5 bases, with 4 bases of the junction left unmatched. As DNA, the CDR3 is TGTGCCAGCAGTGAAGTGATAGGGGGCGAGACCCAGTACTTC. Translated: CASSEVIGGETQYF.

The chain is built from TRBV9 and TRBJ2-1, with 13 nucleotides matching TRBD2. Germline V gives CDR1 SGDLS, CDR2 YYNGEE. Trimming cost V 3 bases and J 5 bases; bases outside gene matches: 5. This CDR3 spans 16 amino acids. The CDR3 here is CASSGRGTSGNNEQFF. For the CDR3, the DNA is TGTGCCAGCAGCGGCAGAGGGACTAGCGGGAACAATGAGCAGTTCTTC.

V and J are TRBV19 and TRBJ1-2, with 8 bases identical to TRBD1. Germline V gene lookup returns CDR1 LNHDA and CDR2 SQIVND (reference sequence). The CDR3 has 15 amino acids. Trimming removed 3 bases from V and 3 bases from J; junction bases left unmatched: 6. The CDR3 reads CASSIQQGVDYGYTF. CDR3 DNA: TGTGCCAGTAGTATTCAACAGGGGGTCGACTATGGCTACACCTTC.

The chain links TRBV2 to TRBJ1-5; TRBD1 might be the D (5 bases). The CDR3 has 15 residues. V dropped 5 bases and J dropped 3 bases, with 14 bases sitting between them. Germline V gene data show CDR1 as SNHLY and CDR2 as FYNNEI. CDR3 DNA: TGTGCCAGCAGTCCGCTTGACAGCCTCAATCAGCCCCAGCATTTT. Translated, it gives CASSPLDSLNQPQHF.

The rearrangement uses TRBV19 and TRBJ2-1; TRBD2 aligns across 11 bases. The trim removed 3 bases at V and 0 bases at J, leaving 10 bases unmatched. Per the germline V gene, CDR1 is LNHDA and CDR2 is SQIVND (reference sequence). The CDR3 extends over 19 amino acids. The CDR3 DNA follows: TGTGCCAGTAGTATGTACGGGACTAGCGGCAGTAGCTCCTACAATGAGCAGTTCTTC. Its protein is CASSMYGTSGSSSYNEQFF.

This clone was seen more than once but under ten times. The chain couples TRBV27 to TRBJ2-1, with 9 bases matching TRBD2. CDR3 length: 14 amino acids. CDR1 MNHEY and CDR2 SMNVEV come from the germline V gene (reference sequence). With 7 bases clipped from V and 6 bases from J, the junction kept 7 bases outside the gene matches. The CDR3 loop is CASTPGLAANEQFF. DNA of the CDR3: TGTGCCAGCACCCCGGGACTAGCCGCCAATGAGCAGTTCTTC.

The sample holds one count of this clone. This chain joins TRBV5-1 and TRBJ1-1; D perhaps matches TRBD1 (6 bases). The CDR3 consists of 14 residues. The V end lost 2 bases, the J end lost 4 bases, and 12 bases lay between the germline ends. CDR1 and CDR2 (germline): SGHRS, YFSETQ. This CDR3 is CASSLEGGATEAFF. In DNA, the CDR3 is TGCGCCAGCAGCTTAGAAGGGGGGGCCACTGAAGCTTTCTTT.

This chain links TRBV19 with TRBJ2-7, with TRBD2 matching 9 bases. Germline V lookup: CDR1 LNHDA, CDR2 SQIVND (reference sequence). CDR3 length: 14 amino acids. After removal of 0 bases from V and 7 bases from J, the junction contained 4 bases not matched to a gene. CDR3 sequence: CASSIDSGSGEQYF. CDR3 coding DNA: TGTGCCAGTAGTATAGATAGCGGGAGCGGGGAGCAGTACTTC.

The rearrangement uses TRBV6-5 and TRBJ1-1; no reliable D call. CDR1 is MNHEY and CDR2 is SVGAGI in the germline V gene. The CDR3 length is 13 residues. Trimming took off 2 bases at V and 11 bases at J, with 15 bases between the two ends. The DNA of the CDR3 is TGTGCCAGCAGTTACACTACGACCCGCGAGGCTTTCTTT. This encodes CASSYTTTREAFF.

This chain uses TRBV27 with TRBJ2-1, with TRBD2 matching 12 bases. V was pared by 2 bases and J by 10 bases, with 6 bases of the junction left unmatched. Germline assignment: CDR1 MNHEY and CDR2 SMNVEV (reference sequence). This CDR3 has 15 residues. The CDR3 DNA follows: TGTGCCAGCAGTTTACTACTAGCGGGAGGACAGGAGCAGTTCTTC. It yields the protein CASSLLLAGGQEQFF.

The V gene is TRBV18, the J gene TRBJ1-4, with 7 bases lining up with TRBD1. Losses at the gene ends were 6 bases for V and 6 bases for J; bases not matched to a gene: 10. The CDR3 spans 15 residues. The germline gives CDR1 KGHSH, CDR2 LQKENI. DNA for the CDR3: TGTGCCAGCTCTCCTGGTCCTACAGGGGATGAAAAACTGTTTTTT. Translation: CASSPGPTGDEKLFF.

This clone appeared a single time. V gene TRBV5-1 combines with J gene TRBJ2-1; no definite D call. The V gene lost 4 bases and the J gene lost 5 bases, with 13 bases spanning the gap. Germline V gives CDR1 SGHRS, CDR2 YFSETQ. This CDR3 spans 14 amino acids. CDR3 DNA: TGCGCCAGCAGCCTGTCTTTCTTCGACAATGAGCAGTTCTTC. This gives the protein CASSLSFFDNEQFF.

The chain employs TRBV5-1 and TRBJ2-5; 11 nucleotides match TRBD2. The length of the CDR3 is 13 residues. V shed 3 bases and J 5 bases; nucleotides not matched to a gene: 0. The germline V gene has CDR1 SGHRS and CDR2 YFSETQ. The CDR3 loop is CASSSSGGETQYF. The CDR3 nucleotides read TGCGCCAGCAGCTCTAGCGGGGGGGAGACCCAGTACTTC.

This sequence joins TRBV3-1 (or the pseudogene TRBV3-2) and TRBJ2-2, with TRBD2 matching over 11 bases. The germline gives CDR1 LGHDT, CDR2 YNNKEL (reference sequence). Trimming at V came to 1 base and at J to 4 bases, leaving 8 bases not matched to a gene. There are 18 residues in the CDR3. The CDR3 here is CASSQAPGLAVITGELFF. CDR3 DNA: TGTGCCAGCAGCCAAGCTCCGGGACTAGCGGTTATCACCGGGGAGCTGTTTTTT.